This T cell receptor beta chain comes out of a study of STAT5B mutations in CD4+ large granular lymphocyte leukemia. Study-wide points: Top patient clones used TRBV06 genes more often: 8/27 versus 2/35 in controls.

The protocol was immunoSEQ multiplex PCR, while the TCRdb copy is restricted to in-frame clones and leaves out a portion. Among 30,000 to 35,000 clones, around four fifths were seen once, and the ten largest hold roughly 4.3%. V gave up 5 bases and J gave up 4 bases; unmatched junction bases: 7. CDR3 length: 17 residues. The V gene's germline CDR1 is MNHEY and CDR2 SMNVEV (reference sequence). A note on this clone: No antigen is known for it.

The chain joins TRBV27 to TRBJ2-1, with 14 bases lining up with TRBD2. The source material was CD4+ T cells from blood buffy coats. The source of this sequence is a human donor in good health. CDR3 in DNA: TGTGCCAGCAGTGGACAGGGACTAGCGGGAGTTTACAATGAGCAGTTCTTC. Its protein is CASSGQGLAGVYNEQFF.